This TCR beta chain originates from a study of blood T cell repertoires in COVID-19. Study as a whole: Samples representing acute and convalescent COVID-19 were sourced from the United States, Italy and Spain. From T cells, B-cell-depleted T cells, or PBMCs came the material, which was cDNA or gDNA.

In the study's own analysis: Researchers report that nucleated cell counts were estimated from reference gene primer amplification. The data were produced by immunoSEQ multiplex PCR, yet TCRdb's version contains in-frame clones alone and is incomplete. D and trimming were read from the DNA, whereas the V and J calls and clone size are those reported in that table. This table has 100,000 to 150,000 clones, roughly 88% appearing once. There are 15 residues in the CDR3. Germline V gene sequence: CDR1 SGHAT, CDR2 FQNNGV. The ends were cut back, 2 bases at V and 0 bases at J, with 8 bases in the middle. The sample comprised peripheral blood. This chain joins TRBV11-2 and TRBJ2-1; TRBD1 might be the D (5 bases). The sequence was obtained from a woman of 80 years or more with acute or convalescent COVID-19. The CDR3 region is CASSLRGHSYNEQFF. CDR3 nucleotide sequence: TGTGCCAGCAGCTTAAGGGGCCACTCCTACAATGAGCAGTTCTTC.